This T cell receptor (beta chain) was identified in a study of T cells after yellow fever vaccination. The sample holds many counts of this clonotype. Its antigen is undetermined. TCRdb reprocessed the 5' RACE reads via MiXCR and lists one record per CDR3 protein. Of about 240,000 distinct CDR3 sequences listed, 6.9% are singletons. Trimming cost V 4 bases and J 3 bases; bases outside gene matches: 4. This CDR3 region has 15 residues. CDR1 is SGDLS and CDR2 is YYNGEE in the germline V gene. Overall study results and limits: Contaminating bulk clonotypes could be abundant in FACS-sorted repertoires.

Sequenced here: CD4+ T cells sorted from PBMCs, sampled 15 days after the yellow fever booster vaccination. The sequence was collected from a man between 25 and 39 years old who received the YFV17D yellow fever vaccine. This chain connects TRBV9 to TRBJ2-1; TRBD2 aligns across 10 bases. The CDR3 spells CASSLTSGDYNEQFF. The CDR3 nucleotides are TGTGCCAGCAGCCTTACTAGCGGGGACTACAATGAGCAGTTCTTC.